This T cell receptor (beta chain) was sequenced during a study of blood T cell repertoires in COVID-19. CDR1 is SNHLY and CDR2 is FYNNEI in the germline V gene. V shed 4 bases, J shed 2 bases, and the junction held 5 bases outside the gene matches. The CDR3 sequence is 15 residues long. TCRdb's table, derived via immunoSEQ multiplex PCR, lists solely in-frame clones and lacks some. Of about 52,000 clones listed, approximately 92% were seen once; the top ten hold under 5%. This TCR was recovered from a man in his 60s with active COVID-19. The sequenced material came from peripheral blood. The chain joins TRBV2 to TRBJ2-7; 10 positions agree with TRBD2. CDR3: CASSVALAGTYEQYF. The CDR3 DNA sequence: TGTGCCAGCAGTGTTGCACTAGCGGGGACCTACGAGCAGTACTTC. The full variable domain, rest sourced from reference TRBV2 and TRBJ2-7, is EPEVTQTPSHQVTQMGQEVILRCVPISNHLYFYWYRQILGQKVEFLVSFYNNEISEKSEIFDDQFSVERPDGSNFTLKIRSTKLEDSAMYFCASSVALAGTYEQYFGPGTRLTVT.